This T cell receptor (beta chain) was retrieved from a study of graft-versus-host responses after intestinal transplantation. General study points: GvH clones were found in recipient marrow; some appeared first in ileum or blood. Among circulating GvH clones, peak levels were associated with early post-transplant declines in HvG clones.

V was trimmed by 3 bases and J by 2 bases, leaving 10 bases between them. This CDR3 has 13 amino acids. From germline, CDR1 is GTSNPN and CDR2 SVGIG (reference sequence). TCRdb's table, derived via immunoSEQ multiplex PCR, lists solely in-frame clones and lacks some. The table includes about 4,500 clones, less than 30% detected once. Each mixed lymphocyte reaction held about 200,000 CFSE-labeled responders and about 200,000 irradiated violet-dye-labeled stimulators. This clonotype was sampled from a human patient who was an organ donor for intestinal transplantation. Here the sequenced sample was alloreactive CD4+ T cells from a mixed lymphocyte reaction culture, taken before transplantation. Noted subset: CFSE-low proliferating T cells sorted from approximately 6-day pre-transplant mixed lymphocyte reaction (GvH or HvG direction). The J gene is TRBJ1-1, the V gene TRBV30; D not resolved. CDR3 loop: CAWRSEPNTEAFF. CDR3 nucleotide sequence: TGTGCCTGGAGGAGCGAACCAAACACTGAAGCTTTCTTT.